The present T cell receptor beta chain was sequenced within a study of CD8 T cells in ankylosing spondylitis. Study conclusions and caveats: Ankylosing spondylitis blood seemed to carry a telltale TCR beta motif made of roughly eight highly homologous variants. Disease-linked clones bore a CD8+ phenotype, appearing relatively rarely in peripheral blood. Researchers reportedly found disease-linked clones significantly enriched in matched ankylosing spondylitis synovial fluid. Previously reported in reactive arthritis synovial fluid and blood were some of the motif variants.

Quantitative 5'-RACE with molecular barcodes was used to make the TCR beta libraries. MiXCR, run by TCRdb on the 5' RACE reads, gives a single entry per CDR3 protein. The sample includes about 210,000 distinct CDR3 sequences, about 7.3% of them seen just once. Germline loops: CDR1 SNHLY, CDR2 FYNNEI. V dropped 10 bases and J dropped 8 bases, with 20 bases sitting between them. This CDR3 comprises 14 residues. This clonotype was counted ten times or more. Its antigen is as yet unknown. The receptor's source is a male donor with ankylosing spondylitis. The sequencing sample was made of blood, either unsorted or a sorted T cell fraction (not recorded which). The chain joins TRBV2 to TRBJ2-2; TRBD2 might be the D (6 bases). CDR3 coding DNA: TGTGCCATCCCCCGAAATTCCCGGGGGGGGGAGCTGTTTTTT. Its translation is CAIPRNSRGGELFF.